This TCR beta chain was captured in a study of technical replicates of blood from a handful of donors. TCRdb keeps only in-frame clones here, not all; method: immunoSEQ multiplex PCR. In the table there are under 100,000 clones, 90% to 95% of which are singletons. This receptor was taken from a human donor in good health. The sample consisted of T cells isolated from PBMCs.

This CDR3 is CASTRDREGNQPQHF. The CDR3 bases are TGTGCCAGCACCCGAGACAGGGAAGGCAATCAGCCCCAGCATTTT. The chain joins TRBV28 to TRBJ1-5; 7 nucleotides line up with TRBD1. Trimming at V came to 7 bases and at J to 2 bases, leaving 8 bases not matched to a gene. The CDR3 extends over 15 amino acids. Germline-derived CDR1 and CDR2 are MDHEN and SYDVKM.